This T cell receptor beta chain was captured by sequencing in a study of blood T cell repertoires in COVID-19. The CDR3 spans 18 residues. In germline, CDR1 is LGHNA, CDR2 YNFKEQ. J gave up 4 bases and V 0 bases, and 7 bases lay outside the gene matches. Data came from immunoSEQ multiplex PCR; TCRdb stores just in-frame clones and leaves some out. Seen here are about 70,000 clones, more than 85% observed once, and the top ten hold approximately 4.1%. This receptor was taken from a man in his sixties or seventies with active COVID-19. Sequenced input: peripheral blood. The genes are TRBV4-2 and TRBJ2-1; 12 nucleotides match TRBD2. CDR3 residues: CASSQEGAGLAGYNEQFF. The CDR3 DNA is TGTGCCAGCAGCCAAGAGGGGGCAGGACTAGCGGGATACAATGAGCAGTTCTTC.